These 28 T cell receptor beta chains originate from one sample sequenced in a study of technical replicates of blood from a few donors. Some clones are missing from TCRdb's copy, which holds only in-frame ones; the method was immunoSEQ multiplex PCR. The sample has 91,000 or so clones, about 95% seen once. Sequencing was done on a sample of T cells isolated from PBMCs. The source is a human donor in good health.

This chain links TRBV18 with TRBJ2-2, with 8 positions matching TRBD2. V lost 0 bases, J lost 5 bases, and 5 bases stayed unmatched. The CDR3 has 16 residues. Germline-derived CDR1 and CDR2 are KGHSH and LQKENI. In nucleotides, the CDR3 is TGTGCCAGCTCACCACCCAGCGGGAGCCTTACCGGGGAGCTGTTTTTT. Its translation: CASSPPSGSLTGELFF.

This chain uses TRBV6-5 with TRBJ1-3; no reliable D call. Per the germline V gene, CDR1 is MNHEY and CDR2 is SVGAGI. The germline V and J ends were trimmed by 6 bases and 1 base, with 10 bases remaining between them. This CDR3 contains 14 residues. CDR3 region: CASRGGESGNTIYF. In DNA form, the CDR3 reads TGTGCCAGCAGGGGAGGTGAATCTGGAAACACCATATATTTT.

V gene TRBV14 combines with J gene TRBJ2-7; 9 nucleotides align to TRBD1. The CDR3 contains 15 residues. Germline V CDR1 and CDR2: SGHDN, FVKESK. The trim removed 0 bases at V and 4 bases at J, leaving 4 bases unmatched. CDR3 DNA sequence: TGTGCCAGCAGCCAAGATAGGACAGGGGAATACGAGCAGTACTTC. Translating it yields CASSQDRTGEYEQYF.

The chain combines TRBV28 with TRBJ2-7; the D gene is possibly TRBD2 (6 bases). Looked up from germline, CDR1 is MDHEN and CDR2 is SYDVKM. V was shortened by 5 bases and J by 6 bases, with 17 bases between the two germline ends. This CDR3 has 14 residues. The CDR3 DNA is TGTGCCAGCAGTCCGGGACTGGCTTCTGTCGAGCAGTACTTC. Residues: CASSPGLASVEQYF.

V gene TRBV4-1 combines with J gene TRBJ1-1; D gene unclear. V gave up 2 bases and J gave up 3 bases, with 19 bases separating them. CDR3 length: 17 residues. Per the germline V gene, CDR1 is MGHRA and CDR2 is YSYEKL. CDR3 sequence reads: CASSQIGGKREDTEAFF. CDR3 in DNA: TGCGCCAGCAGCCAAATAGGTGGCAAGAGGGAAGACACTGAAGCTTTCTTT.

This clone was seen once. This chain joins TRBV19 and TRBJ2-1; 7 bases agree with TRBD2. Germline CDR1 is LNHDA and CDR2 is SQIVND (reference sequence). Trimming took 5 bases from V and 4 from J; bases not matched to a gene: 8. CDR3 length equals 15 residues. CDR3 residues: CASSDEREAYNEQFF. The CDR3, as DNA: TGTGCCAGTAGTGACGAGCGGGAAGCATACAATGAGCAGTTCTTC.

J is TRBJ2-1 and V is TRBV6-5; a possible D gene is TRBD2 (5 bases). CDR3 length: 15 residues. Looked up from germline, CDR1 is MNHEY and CDR2 is SVGAGI. The ends were cut back, 5 bases at V and 0 bases at J, with 11 bases in the middle. CDR3 protein: CASSPRSGSYNEQFF. In DNA, the CDR3 is TGTGCCAGCAGTCCGCGGAGCGGCTCCTACAATGAGCAGTTCTTC.

The chain has TRBV28 and TRBJ2-7; D unclear. Germline loops: CDR1 MDHEN, CDR2 SYDVKM. CDR3 size: 16 residues. V was shortened by 3 bases and J by 3 bases, with 18 bases between the two germline ends. CDR3 in amino acids: CASSFPIATQSYEQYF. The CDR3 DNA reads as TGTGCCAGCAGTTTCCCAATTGCAACACAGAGCTACGAGCAGTACTTC. Supplemented by reference TRBV28 and TRBJ2-7, the full variable domain reads DVKVTQSSRYLVKRTGEKVFLECVQDMDHENMFWYRQDPGLGLRLIYFSYDVKMKEKGDIPEGYSVSREKKERFSLILESASTNQTSMYLCASSFPIATQSYEQYFGPGTRLTVT.

V gene TRBV19 combines with J gene TRBJ2-7, with 7 bases identical to TRBD2. The junction had 10 bases not matched to a gene; V was cut back by 4 bases and J by 1 base. Germline CDR1 is LNHDA and CDR2 is SQIVND (reference sequence). There are 16 residues in the CDR3. CDR3 nucleotides: TGTGCCAGTAGTACCATAACTAGCGTCCTTTCCTACGAGCAGTACTTC. Encoded protein: CASSTITSVLSYEQYF.

The chain employs TRBV10-1 and TRBJ2-1, with D perhaps TRBD2 (6 bases). CDR3 length: 14 residues. Trimming shortened V by 2 bases and J by 8 bases, and 13 bases separated the two germline ends. Per germline, CDR1 WNHNN and CDR2 SYGVQD (reference sequence). The CDR3 protein is CASSEDRELDEQFF. CDR3 DNA sequence: TGCGCCAGCAGTGAGGACCGGGAGTTGGATGAGCAGTTCTTC.

The chain combines TRBV7-9 with TRBJ2-7, with 8 bases matching TRBD1. Germline values: CDR1 SEHNR, CDR2 FQNEAQ (reference sequence). This CDR3 comprises 16 residues. With 0 bases clipped from V and 4 bases from J, the junction kept 8 bases outside the gene matches. As DNA, the CDR3 is TGTGCCAGCAGCTTAGCGCGTGGACAGGGCGAGTACGAGCAGTACTTC. Translation gives CASSLARGQGEYEQYF.

J is TRBJ1-2 and V is TRBV5-1; no reliable D call. Germline CDR1 SGHRS, CDR2 YFSETQ. The ends were cut back, 7 bases at V and 0 bases at J, with 10 bases in the middle. The CDR3 totals 13 residues. CDR3 in amino acids: CASSTGSNYGYTF. In DNA, the CDR3 is TGCGCCAGCTCGACGGGGTCTAACTATGGCTACACCTTC.

The chain carries TRBV7-9 and TRBJ1-5, with 9 positions matching TRBD1. The CDR3 runs to 17 residues. In germline, CDR1 is SEHNR, CDR2 FQNEAQ (reference sequence). V was clipped by 2 bases and J by 4 bases; unmatched bases: 9. Here the CDR3 reads CASSLSLRTGVNQPQHF. The CDR3 region has the DNA TGTGCCAGCAGCTTATCACTACGGACAGGGGTAAATCAGCCCCAGCATTTT.

The chain couples TRBV7-3 to TRBJ1-1, with TRBD1 identical over 8 bases. The CDR3 length is 14 residues. V was clipped by 5 bases and J by 3 bases; unmatched bases: 5. From germline, CDR1 is SGHTA and CDR2 FQGTGA. The CDR3 protein is CASSPGGGHTEAFF. The CDR3, as DNA: TGTGCCAGCAGCCCAGGGGGCGGGCACACTGAAGCTTTCTTT.

The chain couples TRBV10-3 to TRBJ1-3; no clear D. The CDR3 loop spans 16 amino acids. CDR1 and CDR2 from the germline V gene are ENHRY and SYGVKD. Deletions cut 6 bases from V and 0 bases from J, with 15 bases between. DNA of the CDR3: TGTGCCATCAGCCTCATACGCGTGAGCTCTGGAAACACCATATATTTT. Protein: CAISLIRVSSGNTIYF.

The chain is built from TRBV10-3 and TRBJ1-4, with D maybe TRBD1 (6 bases). This CDR3 region has 14 residues. Germline V gene lookup returns CDR1 ENHRY and CDR2 SYGVKD. Trimming pared 7 bases from V and 4 bases from J, leaving 13 bases between. CDR3 DNA: TGTGCCATCAAGGGGGACGGAGGTAATGAAAAACTGTTTTTT. Residues: CAIKGDGGNEKLFF.

The gene calls are TRBV4-3 and TRBJ2-1, with 11 bases matching TRBD2. The CDR3 sequence is 16 residues long. The J segment lost 3 bases and the V segment lost 2 bases, leaving 3 bases of the junction unmatched. From germline, CDR1 is LGHNA and CDR2 YSLEER. The CDR3 bases are TGCGCCAGCAGCCAAAGACTAGCGGGAATCTACAATGAGCAGTTCTTC. Its protein product is CASSQRLAGIYNEQFF.

The CDR3 DNA reads TGTGCCAGCAGCCGACCGCCGGGAGCGAACACTGAAGCTTTCTTT. This sequence encodes CASSRPPGANTEAFF. The gene calls are TRBV6-5 and TRBJ1-1, with D uncertain. Germline V gene sequence: CDR1 MNHEY, CDR2 SVGAGI. CDR3 length: 15 residues. V was pared by 6 bases and J by 1 base, with 15 bases between.

The V and J genes are TRBV4-1 and TRBJ1-4; weak D call: TRBD1 (6 bases). Germline V lookup: CDR1 MGHRA, CDR2 YSYEKL. Trimming cost V 4 bases and J 5 bases, with 14 bases left between them. The CDR3 totals 15 residues. CDR3 amino acids: CASSRSDRPNEKLFF. The CDR3 DNA follows: TGCGCCAGCAGCCGATCCGACAGGCCGAATGAAAAACTGTTTTTT.

This sequence joins TRBV28 and TRBJ2-5; no clear D gene. Deletions cut 1 base from V and 8 bases from J, with 5 bases between. The CDR3 has 11 amino acids. Looked up from germline, CDR1 is MDHEN and CDR2 is SYDVKM. CDR3 nucleotides: TGTGCCAGCAGTTTATCAGTTACCCAGTACTTC. Translating it yields CASSLSVTQYF.

V and J are TRBV9 and TRBJ2-3; TRBD1 agrees at 7 bases. V gave up 1 base and J gave up 4 bases; unmatched junction bases: 3. From germline, CDR1 is SGDLS and CDR2 YYNGEE. The CDR3 is 14 residues long. For the CDR3, the DNA is TGTGCCAGCAGCGTAACAGGGGCTGCAGATACGCAGTATTTT. This translates into CASSVTGAADTQYF.

The CDR3 DNA is TGTGCCAGCAGCTTGGAATCTAGCGCATACAATGAGCAGTTCTTC. Translated, it gives CASSLESSAYNEQFF. The rearrangement links TRBV5-4 to TRBJ2-1; perhaps TRBD2 as D (6 bases). Germline CDR1 SGHNT, CDR2 YYREEE (reference sequence). The CDR3 is 15 residues long. V lost 0 bases and J 4 bases, leaving 11 bases between the germline ends. The whole variable domain, remainder taken from reference TRBV5-4 and TRBJ2-1, is ETGVTQSPTHLIKTRGQQVTLRCSSQSGHNTVSWYQQALGQGPQFIFQYYREEENGRGNFPPRFSGLQFPNYSSELNVNALELDDSALYLCASSLESSAYNEQFFGPGTRLTVL.

The J gene is TRBJ2-2, the V gene TRBV19; 9 bases line up with TRBD1. CDR3 length: 17 amino acids. Germline assignment: CDR1 LNHDA and CDR2 SQIVND (reference sequence). The ends lost 4 bases at V and 4 bases at J; junction bases unmatched: 10. The CDR3 DNA reads TGTGCCAGTAGTAGTACCCCACGACAGGGGGGCACCGGGGAGCTGTTTTTT. Its protein is CASSSTPRQGGTGELFF.

This chain connects TRBV10-3 to TRBJ1-4; no definite D call. V lost 6 bases, J lost 7 bases, and 15 bases lay in between. The CDR3 extends over 14 amino acids. From germline, CDR1 is ENHRY and CDR2 SYGVKD. This CDR3 is CAISPGREGEKLFF. Written as DNA, the CDR3 is TGTGCCATCAGCCCCGGGAGAGAAGGTGAAAAACTGTTTTTT.

The chain recombines TRBV14 with TRBJ1-3, with a weak D call TRBD1 (6 bases). The V end was cut by 4 bases, the J end by 0 bases, with 13 bases between. Germline values: CDR1 SGHDN, CDR2 FVKESK. The CDR3 loop spans 16 amino acids. The CDR3 DNA sequence: TGTGCCAGCAGCCTCCGGACAGCCCTCTCTGGAAACACCATATATTTT. This sequence encodes CASSLRTALSGNTIYF.

V is TRBV5-1 and J is TRBJ1-1; maybe TRBD1 (6 bases). Trimming removed 4 bases at V and 5 bases at J, with 15 bases between. This CDR3 region has 14 residues. Per the germline V gene, CDR1 is SGHRS and CDR2 is YFSETQ. DNA of the CDR3: TGCGCCAGCAGCCCAGGAACAGGGTGGACTGAAGCTTTCTTT. This gives the protein CASSPGTGWTEAFF.

The rearrangement links TRBV28 to TRBJ1-4; the match to TRBD1 covers 7 bases. The CDR3 has 13 residues. Germline assignment: CDR1 MDHEN and CDR2 SYDVKM. Trimming removed 7 bases from V and 4 bases from J; junction bases left unmatched: 3. DNA of the CDR3: TGTGCCAGCAAGTCAGGGGGTAATGAAAAACTGTTTTTT. This codes for CASKSGGNEKLFF.

The V gene is TRBV5-1, the J gene TRBJ1-1, with D perhaps matching TRBD1 (6 bases). The CDR3 length is 14 residues. Looked up from germline, CDR1 is SGHRS and CDR2 is YFSETQ. V was cut by 1 base and J by 5 bases, with 12 bases left in between. Here the CDR3 DNA reads TGCGCCAGCAGCTTGCGGGCGACAGGTACTGAAGCTTTCTTT. This encodes CASSLRATGTEAFF.